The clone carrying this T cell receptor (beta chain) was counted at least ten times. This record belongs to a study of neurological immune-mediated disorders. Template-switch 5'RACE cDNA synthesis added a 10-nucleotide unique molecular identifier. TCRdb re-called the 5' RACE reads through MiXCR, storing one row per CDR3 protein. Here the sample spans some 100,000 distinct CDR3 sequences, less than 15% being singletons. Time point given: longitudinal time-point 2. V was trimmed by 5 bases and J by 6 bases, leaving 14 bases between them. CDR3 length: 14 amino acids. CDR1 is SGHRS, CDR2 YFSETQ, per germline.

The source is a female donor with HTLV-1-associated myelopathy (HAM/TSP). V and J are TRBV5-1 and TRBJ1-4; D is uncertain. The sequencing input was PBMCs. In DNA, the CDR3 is TGCGCCAGCAGTTCGGACGTGGGCCATGAAAAACTGTTTTTT. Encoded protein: CASSSDVGHEKLFF.